One T cell receptor (beta chain) is described in this entry. Its recognized antigen is unknown. No per-base quality is available; no much larger clone lies one base away. These data are taken from a study of memory CD4+ T cells and cytomegalovirus serostatus (dated by TCRdb to the late 2010s). A note on the overall study: The roughly 35 healthy Belgian adults in the cohort included 9 who were CMV seropositive and roughly 25 who were CMV seronegative. To replicate a published TCR-based CMV serostatus classifier, the researchers sequenced the CD4+ memory TCRbeta repertoires of a Belgian cohort whose cytomegalovirus serostatus was known. Study-wide findings and limitations: CMV serostatus prediction reached a median bootstrapped AUC of approximately 0.96 with the original framework and 0.75 to 0.92 with a US-trained random forest. On the Belgian cohort, the classifier based on the original framework reached a median bootstrapped AUC of nearly 0.96, with a 95% CI of 0.76-1.00. Among the approximately 160 previously reported CMV-associated TCRbeta sequences, 67 showed up in the CD4+ memory repertoires, with each one found in between one and five individuals. The results were interpreted as suggesting that the CMV-associated TCR signature is largely present in the CD4+ memory repertoire. Only CD4+CD45RO+ memory cells were sequenced, unlike the original study, which covered naive and memory CD4+ and CD8+ populations.

The Quick-DNA Microprep Kit was used to extract genomic DNA from the sorted cells. Amplification of TCRbeta DNA was done with the immunoSEQ hsTCRbeta kit, following the protocol from the manufacturer. An Illumina MiSeq instrument was used to sequence the TCRbeta libraries. The authors' analysis ran thus. After out-of-frame sequences were removed, 2.4 million or so distinct TCRbeta sequences remained, averaging roughly 67,000 per individual. Each individual was scored using the number of around 180 previously reported CMV-associated TCRbeta sequences that the individual carried and the total number of productive distinct TCRbeta sequences. A beta-binomial model was reimplemented in Python, and scikit-learn random forests with default parameters were trained on US cohort data. Classifier performance on the Belgian cohort was summarized as median AUC with percentile confidence intervals over 10,000 bootstrap iterations. The immuneACCESS repertoire file appears here via TCRdb, limited to in-frame rearrangements. These files lack a portion of the clones; in checked studies, under half of the deficit traces to unresolved V genes, and the cause of the others is not known. V and J calls and clone size are copied from that table; D and trimming were computed from the DNA. The sample table lists over 40,000 clones, roughly 80% of them with a count of one. The top ten clones comprise approximately 1.2% of the sample.

Germline trimming amounts to 5 bases on V and 2 bases on J, with 3 as the count of junction bases outside the gene matches. From its cysteine to its phenylalanine, the CDR3 spans 14 amino acids. Only the CDR3 region is kept as DNA, spanning 42 bases read in frame from base 1. CDR1 SGHRS and CDR2 YFSETQ are derived from the germline V gene. Single viable CD3+CD4+CD8-CD45RO+ cells were sorted as memory CD4+ T cells on a FACSAria II. CMV serostatus was assessed using a Roche Elecsys assay, by which serum IgG against CMV pp150, pp28, p38 and p52 was detected. After the samples were thawed, total CD4+ T cells were enriched through positive selection using CD4 magnetic microbeads. The samples came from a separate study whose specific focus was interrogating the CD4+ T cell memory repertoire. Peripheral blood mononuclear cells were isolated and cryopreserved according to standard operating procedures, and serum was stored at -80 degrees C. The staining relied on CD3-PerCP (BW264/56), CD4-APC (RPA-T4), CD45RO-PE (UCHT1) and CD8-Pacific Orange (3B5) antibodies, and Sytox blue was used to exclude non-viable cells.

The clonotype was recovered from an adult in good health and CMV-seropositive. Sequencing used memory CD4+ T cells from blood. The rearrangement combines TRBV5-1 with TRBJ1-5; 8 of the junction bases match TRBD1. The CDR3 has the sequence CASSPGQGNQPQHF. The sequenced DNA: TGCGCCAGCAGTCCGGGACAGGGCAATCAGCCCCAGCATTTT.